This TCR beta chain was profiled in a study of cytomegalovirus exposure and HLA in healthy donors. Notes on the study in general: The productive fraction for most TCR beta V segments was about 90% or about 30% in an earlier analysis. Excluded: some indistinguishable V segments such as TRBV6-2 and TRBV6-3.

The PCR was carried out with 60 Vbeta primers and 13 Jbeta primers. Method: immunoSEQ multiplex PCR; TCRdb's copy keeps in-frame clones and lacks some. Among roughly 100,000 clones listed, 75% to 85% were seen once. V was clipped by 5 bases and J by 8 bases; unmatched bases: 15. This CDR3 is 16 amino acids long. Germline V gene lookup returns CDR1 SGHAT and CDR2 FQNNGV. About this clone: What it binds is unknown.

The TCR was taken from a young man in good health and CMV-seronegative. The sample comprised PBMCs. V and J are TRBV11-2 and TRBJ2-1; 7 positions match TRBD1. In DNA, the CDR3 is TGTGCCAGCAGCACCGGCGACAGGGTAGTGGTCGATGAGCAGTTCTTC. Translation gives CASSTGDRVVVDEQFF.